This T cell receptor beta chain was identified in a study of T cells in Graves' hyperthyroidism and ophthalmopathy. Turning to the study itself: The blood sample was taken at first diagnosis, before treatment began. Study results and caveats: Stable hyperthyroidism was told apart from ophthalmopathy by a model built on 13 V-J features.

This CDR3 region has 14 residues. Germline V gene lookup returns CDR1 DFQATT and CDR2 SNEGSKA (reference sequence). The ends lost 3 bases at V and 2 bases at J; junction bases unmatched: 3. This clonotype was observed at least ten times. Its antigen is as yet unknown. The TCR beta CDR3 regions underwent amplification using RNA transcripts as the source. With the HTBI primer set, the TCR CDR3 went through a first round of RT-PCR. TCRdb redid the calling of the multiplex PCR reads with MiXCR, one entry per CDR3 protein. The sample lists around 490,000 distinct CDR3 sequences, approximately 20% occurring once. The PBMCs had their origin in about 9.7 ml of fresh peripheral blood.

The chain uses TRBV20-1 and TRBJ2-4; 8 nucleotides align to TRBD2. The sample comprised blood. This TCR was recovered from a man aged 35 to 55 with Graves' ophthalmopathy. Written as DNA, the CDR3 is TGCAGTGCTAGCGGGGGGGCTCCCAAAAACATTCAGTACTTC. Its translation: CSASGGAPKNIQYF.